The count of the clone carrying this T cell receptor beta chain is one. The target antigen is unknown. Germline V gene lookup returns CDR1 SGHRS and CDR2 YFSETQ. CDR3 length equals 14 residues. The V end was cut by 1 base, the J end by 4 bases, with 11 bases between. This entry is derived from a study of T cell responses to AZD1222 COVID-19 vaccine. Whole-study findings and limits: The donor cohort was predominantly white British with a female majority, and clonal diversity may have been underestimated.

Sequencing used immunoSEQ multiplex PCR; TCRdb keeps in-frame clones, though not all of them. The sample contains about 56,000 clones, 80% of which appear only once. This chain uses TRBV5-1 with TRBJ2-5; perhaps D is TRBD1 or TRBD2 (5 bases each). Here the sequenced sample was peripheral blood, taken 28 days after the second AZD1222 dose. The clonotype was recovered from an adult who received the AZD1222 COVID-19 vaccine. The CDR3 sequence: CASSLWAGRETQYF. In DNA form, the CDR3 reads TGCGCCAGCAGCTTGTGGGCAGGGAGAGAGACCCAGTACTTC.